This TCR beta chain was sequenced for a study of shared clonotypes between healthy human individuals. Study-wide results and limits: Naive subsets tended to show greater estimated richness than memory subsets.

Data came from immunoSEQ multiplex PCR; TCRdb stores just in-frame clones and leaves some out. The data show around 2.5 million clones, with 93% seen just once and roughly 0.39% held by the top ten. The J segment lost 10 bases and the V segment lost 7 bases, leaving 6 bases of the junction unmatched. Germline CDR1 is WSHSY and CDR2 is SAAADI. The CDR3 totals 13 residues. A word on this clone: What it recognizes is unknown.

The source material was naive CD4+ T cells from PBMCs. Subset reported: CD45RA+ positively selected. This receptor was obtained from a man younger than 35 in good health. Some clones in this sample may be carry-over from other donors' samples. The chain employs TRBV10-2 and TRBJ1-6, with 8 bases that match TRBD1. The CDR3 DNA is TGCGCCAGCACAGGACAGGGTTTCTCACCCCTCCACTTT. Protein sequence: CASTGQGFSPLHF.